These T cell receptor beta chains were read from a single sample in a study of response to subunit inactivated influenza vaccine. TCRdb used MiXCR to reprocess the RT-PCR reads, holding one entry per CDR3 protein. Among about 570,000 distinct CDR3 sequences listed, 10% to 12% were seen once. A further study also used this sample, focusing on T cells expressing NK-cell markers.

This specimen was PBMCs from blood, taken on the day of vaccination. These receptor sequences come from a man between 45 and 60 years old who received an inactivated influenza vaccine. Each CDR3 is given with its conserved first and last residue. A D gene is named only where the DNA matches it firmly. Rows give clone size only sometimes, using once, few, many, or a class for an expanded clone.

length: 16
D: TRBD2
size: few
V: TRBV12-3/TRBV12-4
J: TRBJ2-3
CDR3: CASSFSRGVGTDTQYF
DNA: TGTGCCAGCAGTTTCTCGCGGGGGGTGGGCACAGATACGCAGTATTTT

length: 12
D: -
size: few
V: TRBV20-1
J: TRBJ2-7
CDR3: CSALQGTYEQYF
DNA: TGCAGTGCACTACAGGGAACCTACGAGCAGTACTTC

length: 14
D: -
size: many
V: TRBV5-1
J: TRBJ1-1
CDR3: CASSLRQPNTEAFF
DNA: TGCGCCAGCAGCCTTAGACAGCCGAACACTGAAGCTTTCTTT

length: 16
D: TRBD2
size: few
V: TRBV12-3/TRBV12-4
J: TRBJ2-3
CDR3: CASGTSGGAWTDTQYF
DNA: TGTGCCAGCGGGACTAGCGGGGGGGCGTGGACAGATACGCAGTATTTT

length: 15
D: TRBD2
size: few
V: TRBV19
J: TRBJ2-7
CDR3: CASSMSASGRSEQYF
DNA: TGTGCCAGTAGTATGTCGGCTAGCGGGAGGAGCGAGCAGTACTTC

length: 14
D: -
size: -
V: TRBV6-1
J: TRBJ1-2
CDR3: CASNDRGARYGYTF
DNA: TGTGCCAGCAACGATAGGGGGGCGCGGTATGGCTACACCTTC

length: 14
D: TRBD2
size: -
V: TRBV7-2
J: TRBJ2-1
CDR3: CASHLAGFYNEQFF
DNA: TGTGCCAGTCATCTAGCGGGGTTCTACAATGAGCAGTTCTTC

length: 13
D: -
size: few
V: TRBV20-1
J: TRBJ2-7
CDR3: CSAFWADHYEQYF
DNA: TGCAGTGCTTTTTGGGCGGACCACTACGAGCAGTACTTC

length: 14
D: TRBD1
size: few
V: TRBV20-1
J: TRBJ2-5
CDR3: CSARRTGGQETQYF
DNA: TGCAGTGCTAGGAGAACAGGGGGGCAAGAGACCCAGTACTTC

length: 12
D: -
size: many
V: TRBV3-1
J: TRBJ1-1
CDR3: CASGRGDTEAFF
DNA: TGTGCCAGCGGGCGGGGGGACACTGAAGCTTTCTTT

length: 14
D: -
size: -
V: TRBV6-2/TRBV6-3
J: TRBJ1-2
CDR3: CASRTLGANYGYTF
DNA: TGTGCCAGCAGAACCCTGGGGGCAAACTATGGCTACACCTTC

length: 15
D: -
size: few
V: TRBV12-3/TRBV12-4
J: TRBJ2-2
CDR3: CASRKTVSNTGELFF
DNA: TGTGCCAGCAGAAAGACAGTGTCGAACACCGGGGAGCTGTTTTTT

length: 12
D: -
size: few
V: TRBV5-1
J: TRBJ2-1
CDR3: CASSHSYNEQFF
DNA: TGCGCCAGCAGCCACTCCTACAATGAGCAGTTCTTC

length: 16
D: TRBD2
size: few
V: TRBV10-1
J: TRBJ2-2
CDR3: CASSEGLAGPTGELFF
DNA: TGCGCCAGCAGTGAGGGACTAGCGGGTCCAACCGGGGAGCTGTTTTTT

length: 15
D: TRBD2
size: few
V: TRBV10-2
J: TRBJ2-3
CDR3: CASKRGLADTDTQYF
DNA: TGCGCCAGCAAACGAGGACTAGCGGACACAGATACGCAGTATTTT

length: 15
D: -
size: -
V: TRBV7-2
J: TRBJ2-3
CDR3: CASSVDYSRADTQYF
DNA: TGTGCCAGCAGCGTGGACTACTCGAGGGCGGATACGCAGTATTTT

length: 15
D: TRBD2
size: few
V: TRBV18
J: TRBJ2-7
CDR3: CASSPRLALSYEQYF
DNA: TGTGCCAGCTCACCTAGACTAGCGCTCTCCTACGAGCAGTACTTC

length: 16
D: TRBD2
size: few
V: TRBV5-5
J: TRBJ2-5
CDR3: CASSLETSGSQETQYF
DNA: TGTGCCAGCAGCTTGGAGACTAGCGGGAGTCAAGAGACCCAGTACTTC

length: 17
D: TRBD2
size: few
V: TRBV27
J: TRBJ2-1
CDR3: CASSFAGTSGSYNEQFF
DNA: TGTGCCAGCAGTTTCGCCGGGACTAGCGGTTCCTACAATGAGCAGTTCTTC

length: 15
D: -
size: few
V: TRBV5-1
J: TRBJ2-7
CDR3: CASSLDGTTIYEQYF
DNA: TGCGCCAGCAGCTTGGATGGGACAACTATATACGAGCAGTACTTC

length: 13
D: -
size: -
V: TRBV20-1
J: TRBJ2-1
CDR3: CSAREGAADEQFF
DNA: TGCAGTGCCCGGGAGGGGGCCGCGGACGAGCAGTTCTTC

length: 18
D: -
size: few
V: TRBV11-2
J: TRBJ2-2
CDR3: CASSLVRGTGLRTGELFF
DNA: TGTGCCAGCAGCTTAGTCCGGGGAACAGGCCTGAGGACCGGGGAGCTGTTTTTT

length: 14
D: -
size: few
V: TRBV12-3/TRBV12-4
J: TRBJ2-1
CDR3: CASRPGGRGNEQFF
DNA: TGTGCCAGCAGGCCTGGGGGAAGGGGCAATGAGCAGTTCTTC

length: 15
D: TRBD2
size: -
V: TRBV3-1
J: TRBJ2-3
CDR3: CASSSTSGSTDTQYF
DNA: TGTGCCAGCAGCTCAACTAGCGGAAGCACAGATACGCAGTATTTT

length: 15
D: -
size: many
V: TRBV4-3
J: TRBJ2-3
CDR3: CASSQSPGRTDTQYF
DNA: TGCGCCAGCAGCCAGAGCCCGGGCCGCACAGATACGCAGTATTTT

length: 16
D: -
size: -
V: TRBV6-2/TRBV6-3
J: TRBJ2-3
CDR3: CASSSLDRAVTDTQYF
DNA: TGTGCCAGCAGTTCCCTCGACAGAGCAGTCACAGATACGCAGTATTTT

length: 17
D: -
size: few
V: TRBV5-1
J: TRBJ2-3
CDR3: CASSSGVDRGITDTQYF
DNA: TGCGCCAGCAGCTCCGGGGTCGATCGGGGAATCACAGATACGCAGTATTTT

length: 12
D: -
size: many
V: TRBV3-1
J: TRBJ2-7
CDR3: CASSHRVSEQYF
DNA: TGTGCCAGCAGCCACAGGGTTTCCGAGCAGTACTTC

length: 15
D: -
size: -
V: TRBV4-2
J: TRBJ1-2
CDR3: CASSDGPGGGYGYTF
DNA: TGTGCCAGCAGCGACGGACCCGGGGGTGGCTATGGCTACACCTTC

length: 15
D: -
size: -
V: TRBV4-3
J: TRBJ2-7
CDR3: CASSQDNYITYEQYF
DNA: TGCGCCAGCAGCCAAGATAATTACATTACCTACGAGCAGTACTTC

length: 12
D: -
size: -
V: TRBV2
J: TRBJ2-7
CDR3: CASNRPAGEQYF
DNA: TGTGCCAGCAACCGGCCAGCTGGGGAGCAGTACTTC

length: 17
D: TRBD2
size: -
V: TRBV15
J: TRBJ2-7
CDR3: CATSRDLPGGASYEQYF
DNA: TGTGCCACCAGCAGAGATCTCCCCGGGGGGGCCTCCTACGAGCAGTACTTC

length: 13
D: -
size: few
V: TRBV12-3/TRBV12-4
J: TRBJ2-7
CDR3: CASSFGSPDEQYF
DNA: TGTGCCAGCAGTTTTGGCAGCCCCGACGAGCAGTACTTC

length: 15
D: TRBD1
size: -
V: TRBV12-3/TRBV12-4
J: TRBJ1-6
CDR3: CASGYSGQGVSPLHF
DNA: TGTGCCAGCGGTTATTCGGGACAGGGGGTTTCACCCCTCCACTTT

length: 14
D: TRBD2
size: few
V: TRBV20-1
J: TRBJ2-1
CDR3: CSARRSGGAFEQFF
DNA: TGCAGTGCTAGAAGGAGCGGGGGGGCGTTTGAGCAGTTCTTC

length: 15
D: TRBD1
size: few
V: TRBV7-8
J: TRBJ2-7
CDR3: CASSDGTAITYEQYF
DNA: TGTGCCAGCAGCGACGGGACAGCAATTACCTACGAGCAGTACTTC

length: 15
D: TRBD1
size: -
V: TRBV4-3
J: TRBJ1-3
CDR3: CASSQEGQGGNTIYF
DNA: TGCGCCAGCAGCCAAGAAGGACAGGGAGGAAACACCATATATTTT

length: 14
D: TRBD1
size: many
V: TRBV12-3/TRBV12-4
J: TRBJ2-5
CDR3: CASRPKTGVETQYF
DNA: TGTGCCAGCAGGCCGAAGACAGGGGTGGAGACCCAGTACTTC

length: 12
D: -
size: -
V: TRBV4-3
J: TRBJ2-3
CDR3: CASSHPGDTQYF
DNA: TGCGCCAGCAGCCACCCAGGAGATACGCAGTATTTT

length: 12
D: -
size: few
V: TRBV30
J: TRBJ2-5
CDR3: CAWNVGGVRQYF
DNA: TGTGCCTGGAACGTAGGTGGGGTAAGGCAGTACTTC

length: 15
D: -
size: -
V: TRBV2
J: TRBJ1-4
CDR3: CASSVWGATNEKLFF
DNA: TGTGCCAGCAGTGTCTGGGGGGCAACTAATGAAAAACTGTTTTTT

length: 16
D: TRBD2
size: few
V: TRBV11-2
J: TRBJ2-7
CDR3: CASSLTSGGLPYEQYF
DNA: TGTGCCAGCAGCTTAACTAGCGGGGGGCTCCCCTACGAGCAGTACTTC

length: 15
D: -
size: few
V: TRBV25-1
J: TRBJ2-7
CDR3: CASSEFQGGDYEQYF
DNA: TGTGCCAGCAGTGAATTTCAGGGGGGGGACTACGAGCAGTACTTC

length: 13
D: -
size: -
V: TRBV29-1
J: TRBJ2-1
CDR3: CSVVGPSYNEQFF
DNA: TGCAGCGTTGTAGGTCCGTCCTACAATGAGCAGTTCTTC

length: 16
D: -
size: -
V: TRBV5-1
J: TRBJ1-5
CDR3: CASSLAPQDSNQPQHF
DNA: TGCGCCAGCAGCTTGGCCCCCCAGGATAGCAATCAGCCCCAGCATTTT

length: 16
D: -
size: few
V: TRBV28
J: TRBJ2-3
CDR3: CASRSLRGRSTDTQYF
DNA: TGTGCCAGCAGGTCCCTGCGTGGACGGAGCACAGATACGCAGTATTTT

length: 14
D: TRBD2
size: many
V: TRBV4-3
J: TRBJ2-1
CDR3: CASSLTGLDDEQFF
DNA: TGCGCCAGCAGCCTCACTGGACTAGACGATGAGCAGTTCTTC

length: 15
D: -
size: few
V: TRBV28
J: TRBJ2-4
CDR3: CASSVRGTTKNIQYF
DNA: TGTGCCAGCAGTGTGAGGGGGACCACCAAAAACATTCAGTACTTC

length: 16
D: -
size: few
V: TRBV7-2
J: TRBJ1-6
CDR3: CASRNGTAKRSSPLHF
DNA: TGTGCCAGCAGAAACGGGACGGCCAAACGGAGTTCACCCCTCCACTTT

length: 15
D: TRBD2
size: -
V: TRBV24-1
J: TRBJ2-1
CDR3: CATSTSGTAYNEQFF
DNA: TGTGCCACCAGTACTAGCGGGACAGCTTACAATGAGCAGTTCTTC

length: 14
D: -
size: few
V: TRBV7-2
J: TRBJ2-3
CDR3: CASSPGPRPDTQYF
DNA: TGTGCCAGCAGCCCGGGACCCAGACCAGATACGCAGTATTTT